There are a few counts of the clone carrying this T cell receptor beta chain. The antigen is unknown. The length of the CDR3 is 14 residues. The V and J ends lost 2 bases and 4 bases respectively, with 11 bases between them. Germline-derived CDR1 and CDR2 are SGHTA and FQGNSA. Researchers tagged individual cDNA molecules with unique molecular identifiers. TCRdb processed the 5' RACE reads anew with MiXCR; each CDR3 protein has one entry. This table holds about 50,000 distinct CDR3 sequences, 9% to 15% found once. This specimen belongs to a study of early T cells in non-severe SARS-CoV-2 infection. Study observations and caveats: Matches to VDJdb favored anti-spike CD8 responses and missed private and CD4 specificities.

Sequences were derived from whole blood, sampled at baseline. V is TRBV7-2 and J is TRBJ2-5; D gene uncertain. The TCR sequence derives from an adult who was a healthcare worker with PCR-confirmed SARS-CoV-2 infection or an uninfected control (not recorded which). The CDR3 DNA reads TGTGCCAGCAGCTTAAGGACGGCCCGAGAGACCCAGTACTTC. Translation gives CASSLRTARETQYF.